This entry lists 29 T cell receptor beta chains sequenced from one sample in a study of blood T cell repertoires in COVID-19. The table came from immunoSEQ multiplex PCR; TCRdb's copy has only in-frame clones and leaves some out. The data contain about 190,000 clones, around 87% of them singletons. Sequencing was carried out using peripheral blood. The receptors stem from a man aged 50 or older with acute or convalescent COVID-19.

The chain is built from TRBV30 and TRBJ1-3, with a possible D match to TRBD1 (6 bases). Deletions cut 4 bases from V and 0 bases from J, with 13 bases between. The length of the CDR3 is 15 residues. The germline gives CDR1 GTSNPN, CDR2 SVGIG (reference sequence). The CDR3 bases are TGTGCCTGGATCCGGGACATCAACTCTGGAAACACCATATATTTT. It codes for CAWIRDINSGNTIYF.

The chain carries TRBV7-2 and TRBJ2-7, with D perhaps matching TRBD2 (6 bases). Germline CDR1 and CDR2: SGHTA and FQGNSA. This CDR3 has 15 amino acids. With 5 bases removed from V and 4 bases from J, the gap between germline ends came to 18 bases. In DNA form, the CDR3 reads TGTGCCAGCAGCCTGGGTGTTGGGGGGTATTACGAGCAGTACGTC. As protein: CASSLGVGGYYEQYV.

The CDR3 bases are TGTGCCAGCAGCGTAGAGGGGGGGACTAGCTACAATGAGCAGTTCTTC. Translating gives CASSVEGGTSYNEQFF. J is TRBJ2-1 and V is TRBV9; 8 nucleotides agree with TRBD2. CDR1 and CDR2 from the germline V gene are SGDLS and YYNGEE. The CDR3 has 16 amino acids. J lost 3 bases, V lost 0 bases, and 5 bases had no gene match.

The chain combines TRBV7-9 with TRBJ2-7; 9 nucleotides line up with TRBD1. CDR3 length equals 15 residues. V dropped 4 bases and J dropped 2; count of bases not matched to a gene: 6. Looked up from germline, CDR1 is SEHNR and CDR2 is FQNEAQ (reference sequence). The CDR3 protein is CASSSPTGGTYEQYF. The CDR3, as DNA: TGTGCCAGCAGCTCACCGACAGGGGGGACCTACGAGCAGTACTTC.

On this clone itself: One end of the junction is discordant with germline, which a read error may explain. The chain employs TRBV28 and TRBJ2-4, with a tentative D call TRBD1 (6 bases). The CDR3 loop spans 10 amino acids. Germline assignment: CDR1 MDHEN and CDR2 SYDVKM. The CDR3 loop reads CASRFDYREF. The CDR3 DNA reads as TGTGCCAGCAGGTTCGACTACAGGGAATTC.

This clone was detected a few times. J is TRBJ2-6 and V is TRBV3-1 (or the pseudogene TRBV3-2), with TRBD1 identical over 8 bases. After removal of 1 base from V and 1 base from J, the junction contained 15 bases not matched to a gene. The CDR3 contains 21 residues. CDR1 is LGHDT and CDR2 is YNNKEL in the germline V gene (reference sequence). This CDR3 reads CASSQAWYRQGANSGANVLTF. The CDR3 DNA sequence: TGTGCCAGCAGCCAAGCCTGGTATCGGCAGGGGGCAAATTCTGGGGCCAACGTCCTGACTTTC.

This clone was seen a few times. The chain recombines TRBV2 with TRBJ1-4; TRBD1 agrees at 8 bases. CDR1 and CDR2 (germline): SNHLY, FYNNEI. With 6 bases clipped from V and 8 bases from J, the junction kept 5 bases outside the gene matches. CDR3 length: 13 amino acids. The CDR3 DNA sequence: TGTGCCAGCAGCCGGACAGGGTGGGAAAAACTGTTTTTT. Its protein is CASSRTGWEKLFF.

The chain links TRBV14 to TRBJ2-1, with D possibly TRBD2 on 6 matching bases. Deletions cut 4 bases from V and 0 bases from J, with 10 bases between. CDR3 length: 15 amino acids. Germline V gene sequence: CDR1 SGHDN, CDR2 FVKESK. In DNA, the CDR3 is TGTGCCAGCAGCCCACAACTAGCCTCCTACAATGAGCAGTTCTTC. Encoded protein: CASSPQLASYNEQFF.

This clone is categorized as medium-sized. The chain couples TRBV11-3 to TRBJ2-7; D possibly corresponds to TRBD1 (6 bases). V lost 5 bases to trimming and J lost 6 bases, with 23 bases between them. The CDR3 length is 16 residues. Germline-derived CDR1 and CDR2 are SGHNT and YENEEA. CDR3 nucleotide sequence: TGTGCCAGCAGCCCCACCCAGCATTTCCAGGGGCGCGAGCAGTACTTC. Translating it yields CASSPTQHFQGREQYF.

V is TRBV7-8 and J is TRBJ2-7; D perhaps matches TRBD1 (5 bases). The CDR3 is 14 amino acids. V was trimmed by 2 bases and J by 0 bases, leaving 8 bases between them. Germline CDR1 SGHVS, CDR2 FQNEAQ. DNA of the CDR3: TGTGCCAGCAGCTTACACAGGTACTCCTACGAGCAGTACTTC. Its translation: CASSLHRYSYEQYF.

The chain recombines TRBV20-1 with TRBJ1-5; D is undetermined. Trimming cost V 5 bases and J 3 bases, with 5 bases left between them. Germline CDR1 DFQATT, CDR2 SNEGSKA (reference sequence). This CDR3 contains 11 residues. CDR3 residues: CSAVNNQPQHF. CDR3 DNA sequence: TGCAGTGCTGTTAACAATCAGCCCCAGCATTTT.

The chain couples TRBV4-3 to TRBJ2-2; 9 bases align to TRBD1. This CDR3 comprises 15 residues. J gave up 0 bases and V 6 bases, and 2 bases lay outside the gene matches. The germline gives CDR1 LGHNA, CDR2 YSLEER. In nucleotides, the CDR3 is TGCGCCAGCAGAAGGACAGGGGCGAACACCGGGGAGCTGTTTTTT. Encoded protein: CASRRTGANTGELFF.

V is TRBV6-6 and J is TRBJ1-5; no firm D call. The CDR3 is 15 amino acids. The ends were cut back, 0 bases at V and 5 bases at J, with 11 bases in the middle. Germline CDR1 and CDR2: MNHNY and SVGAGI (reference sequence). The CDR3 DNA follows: TGTGCCAGCAGTTACTCTTGGCAGGAGGATCAGCCCCAGCATTTT. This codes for CASSYSWQEDQPQHF.

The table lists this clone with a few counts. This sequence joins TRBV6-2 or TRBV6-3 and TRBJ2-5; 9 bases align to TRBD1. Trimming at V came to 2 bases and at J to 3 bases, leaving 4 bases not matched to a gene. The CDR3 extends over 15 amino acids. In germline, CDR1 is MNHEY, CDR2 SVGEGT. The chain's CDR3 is CASSYGDRVEETQYF. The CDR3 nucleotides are TGTGCCAGCAGTTACGGGGACAGGGTGGAAGAGACCCAGTACTTC.

Here the CDR3 reads CAISASGGDYNEQFF. DNA of the CDR3: TGTGCCATCAGTGCTAGCGGGGGCGATTACAATGAGCAGTTCTTC. The gene calls are TRBV10-3 and TRBJ2-1, with 10 positions matching TRBD2. V dropped 4 bases and J dropped 4; count of bases not matched to a gene: 4. Germline loops: CDR1 ENHRY, CDR2 SYGVKD. The CDR3 spans 15 residues.

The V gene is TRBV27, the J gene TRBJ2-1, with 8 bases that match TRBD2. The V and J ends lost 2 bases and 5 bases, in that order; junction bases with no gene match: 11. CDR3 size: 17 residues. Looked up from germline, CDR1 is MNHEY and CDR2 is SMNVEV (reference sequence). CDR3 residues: CASSLLSSGGSNNEQFF. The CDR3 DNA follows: TGTGCCAGCAGTTTACTTTCCAGCGGGGGATCTAACAATGAGCAGTTCTTC.

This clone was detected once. CDR3 protein: CASSQDPGTGDQPQHF. The CDR3 nucleotides read TGCGCCAGCAGCCAAGACCCCGGGACAGGGGATCAGCCCCAGCATTTT. The chain has TRBV4-1 and TRBJ1-5; TRBD1 aligns across 10 bases. The CDR3 is 16 amino acids. Losses at the gene ends were 0 bases for V and 5 bases for J; bases not matched to a gene: 4. In germline, CDR1 is MGHRA, CDR2 YSYEKL.

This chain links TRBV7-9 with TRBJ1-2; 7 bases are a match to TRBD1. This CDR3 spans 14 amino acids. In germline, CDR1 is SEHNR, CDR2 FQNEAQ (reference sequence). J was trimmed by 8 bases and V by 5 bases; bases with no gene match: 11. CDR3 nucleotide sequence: TGTGCCAGCAGCCCCGGGGACAGCCCGCGGGGCTACACCTTC. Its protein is CASSPGDSPRGYTF.

This chain's CDR3 is CASSLTWEGLGANVLTF. The DNA of the CDR3 is TGTGCCAGCAGTTTAACGTGGGAGGGCCTTGGGGCCAACGTCCTGACTTTC. This rearrangement joins TRBV28 to TRBJ2-6; 7 nucleotides align to TRBD2. The trim removed 2 bases at V and 3 bases at J, leaving 7 bases unmatched. Germline CDR1 is MDHEN and CDR2 is SYDVKM. The CDR3 covers 17 residues. Full variable domain (missing parts from reference TRBV28 and TRBJ2-6): DVKVTQSSRYLVKRTGEKVFLECVQDMDHENMFWYRQDPGLGLRLIYFSYDVKMKEKGDIPEGYSVSREKKERFSLILESASTNQTSMYLCASSLTWEGLGANVLTFGAGSRLTVL.

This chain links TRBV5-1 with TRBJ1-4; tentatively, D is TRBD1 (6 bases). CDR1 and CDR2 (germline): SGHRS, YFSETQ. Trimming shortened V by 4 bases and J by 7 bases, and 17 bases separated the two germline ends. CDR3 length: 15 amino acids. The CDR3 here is CASSLKQGLSEKLFF. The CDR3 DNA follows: TGCGCCAGCAGCCTGAAACAGGGCTTGAGTGAAAAACTGTTTTTT.

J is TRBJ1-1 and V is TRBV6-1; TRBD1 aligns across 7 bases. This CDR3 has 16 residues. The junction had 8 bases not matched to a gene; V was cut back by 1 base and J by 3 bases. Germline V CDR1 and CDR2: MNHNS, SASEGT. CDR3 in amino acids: CASSEEEGGTDTEAFF. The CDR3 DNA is TGTGCCAGCAGTGAAGAAGAAGGAGGGACAGACACTGAAGCTTTCTTT.

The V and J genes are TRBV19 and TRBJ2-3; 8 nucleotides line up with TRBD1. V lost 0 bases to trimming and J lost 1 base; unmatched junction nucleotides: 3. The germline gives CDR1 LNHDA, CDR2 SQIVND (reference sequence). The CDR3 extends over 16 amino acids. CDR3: CASSIDPGQGTDTQYF. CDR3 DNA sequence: TGTGCCAGTAGTATAGACCCGGGACAGGGCACAGATACGCAGTATTTT.

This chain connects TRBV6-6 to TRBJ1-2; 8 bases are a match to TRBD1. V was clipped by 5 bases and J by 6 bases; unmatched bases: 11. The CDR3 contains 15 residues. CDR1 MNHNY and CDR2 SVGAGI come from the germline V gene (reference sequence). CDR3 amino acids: CASSRYTGGRDGYTF. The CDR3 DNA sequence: TGTGCCAGCAGTCGATACACAGGGGGGAGGGATGGCTACACCTTC.

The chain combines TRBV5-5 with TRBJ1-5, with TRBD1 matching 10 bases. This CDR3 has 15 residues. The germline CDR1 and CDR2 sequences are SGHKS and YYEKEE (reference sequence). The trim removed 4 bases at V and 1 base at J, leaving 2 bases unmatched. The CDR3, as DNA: TGTGCCAGCAGCGTGGACAGGGGGAGCAATCAGCCCCAGCATTTT. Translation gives CASSVDRGSNQPQHF.

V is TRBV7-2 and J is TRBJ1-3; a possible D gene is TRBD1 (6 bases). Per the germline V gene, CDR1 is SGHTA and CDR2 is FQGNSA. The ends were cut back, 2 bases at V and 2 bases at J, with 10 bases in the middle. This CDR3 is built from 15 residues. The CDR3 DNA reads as TGTGCCAGCAGCTTATCTCGGACAGCTGGAAACACCATATATTTT. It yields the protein CASSLSRTAGNTIYF.

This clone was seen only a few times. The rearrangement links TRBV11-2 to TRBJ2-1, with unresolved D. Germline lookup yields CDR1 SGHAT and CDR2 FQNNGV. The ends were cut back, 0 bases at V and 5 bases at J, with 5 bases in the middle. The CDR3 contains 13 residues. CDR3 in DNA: TGTGCCAGCAGCTTAGAACTTCACAATGAGCAGTTCTTC. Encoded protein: CASSLELHNEQFF.

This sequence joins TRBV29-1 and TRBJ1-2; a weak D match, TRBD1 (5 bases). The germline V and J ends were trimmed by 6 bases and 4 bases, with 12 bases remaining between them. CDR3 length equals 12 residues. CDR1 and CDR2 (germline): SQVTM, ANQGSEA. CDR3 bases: TGCAGCGTGGCGCAGGGATCCTATGGCTACACCTTC. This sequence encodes CSVAQGSYGYTF.

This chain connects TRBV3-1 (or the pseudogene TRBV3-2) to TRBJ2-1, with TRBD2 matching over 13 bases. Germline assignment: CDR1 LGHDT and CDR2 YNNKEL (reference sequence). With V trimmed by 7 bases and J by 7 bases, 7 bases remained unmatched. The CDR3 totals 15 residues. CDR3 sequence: CASTWTSGRKNEQFF. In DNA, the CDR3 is TGTGCCAGCACTTGGACTAGCGGGAGAAAAAATGAGCAGTTCTTC.

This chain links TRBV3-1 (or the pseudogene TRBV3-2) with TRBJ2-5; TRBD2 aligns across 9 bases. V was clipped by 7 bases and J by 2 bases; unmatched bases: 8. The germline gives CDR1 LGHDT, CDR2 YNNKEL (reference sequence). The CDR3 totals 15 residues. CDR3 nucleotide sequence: TGTGCCAGCATCCGGAGCGGGGGGCTGCAAGAGACCCAGTACTTC. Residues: CASIRSGGLQETQYF.